These T cell receptor beta chains were read from a single sample in a study of shared clonotypes between healthy human individuals. Using immunoSEQ multiplex PCR, the repertoire was profiled, and TCRdb retains in-frame clones only, with some absent. The table lists approximately 700,000 clones, 60% to 75% of them singletons. Material for sequencing was memory CD4+ T cells sorted from blood. All receptors derive from a woman aged 25 to 39 in good health. Both conserved end residues are part of each CDR3. The order of the fields is J gene, CDR3 length, V gene, D gene, clone size, CDR3 protein, CDR3 DNA. A D gene is named only where the DNA matches it firmly. The size entry is marked missing in some rows and otherwise reads once, few, many or a size class.

>TRBJ2-3|14|TRBV30|.|.
CAWTGAPYTDTQYF
TGTGCCTGGACCGGCGCGCCGTACACAGATACGCAGTATTTT
>TRBJ1-1|14|TRBV6-5|.|once
CASSYSPADTEAFF
TGTGCCAGCAGTTACTCGCCAGCAGACACTGAAGCTTTCTTT
>TRBJ2-1|20|TRBV7-5|.|.
CVRSLVVTSGRISSYNEQFF
TGTGTCAGAAGCTTAGTGGTAACTAGCGGGAGGATTAGCTCCTACAATGAGCAGTTCTTC
>TRBJ2-1|13|TRBV5-6|.|.
CASSLLGKDEQFF
TGTGCCAGCAGCCTACTAGGTAAGGATGAGCAGTTCTTC
>TRBJ2-1|12|TRBV2|TRBD2|.
CASMGLARMSFF
TGTGCCAGCATGGGACTAGCTCGGATGTCGTTCTTC
>TRBJ2-5|16|TRBV7-9|.|.
CASSLGKGLPEETQYF
TGTGCCAGCAGCTTAGGGAAGGGACTCCCCGAAGAGACCCAGTACTTC
>TRBJ2-2|15|TRBV7-6|TRBD2|.
CASSLGLAGTGELFF
TGTGCCAGCAGCTTAGGACTAGCGGGAACCGGGGAGCTGTTTTTT
>TRBJ1-2|13|TRBV28|.|once
CASSQQAAGGYTF
TGTGCCAGCAGTCAACAGGCCGCTGGGGGCTACACCTTC
>TRBJ1-5|13|TRBV19|.|.
CASSTSQTSDRDF
TGTGCCAGTAGTACCTCCCAGACTTCTGACCGGGATTTT
>TRBJ2-5|13|TRBV15|.|few
CATSTRAGETQYF
TGTGCCACCAGCACCAGGGCAGGGGAGACCCAGTACTTC
>TRBJ2-3|13|TRBV28|.|many
CAAQGSYTDTQYF
TGTGCCGCCCAAGGGTCCTACACAGATACGCAGTATTTT
>TRBJ2-1|14|TRBV19|TRBD2|.
CASQTSGRATEQFF
TGTGCCAGTCAGACTAGCGGGAGGGCAACTGAGCAGTTCTTC
>TRBJ1-4|15|TRBV28|.|once
CASSETLVRDEKLFF
TGTGCCAGCAGTGAGACACTAGTGAGAGACGAAAAACTGTTTTTT
>TRBJ2-3|16|TRBV4-1|TRBD1|.
CASSSSGTGSADTQYF
TGCGCCAGCAGTTCTTCCGGGACAGGGAGCGCAGATACGCAGTATTTT